Below are 28 T cell receptor beta chains sequenced from a single sample in a study of blood T cell repertoires in COVID-19. Clones were sequenced by immunoSEQ multiplex PCR, and TCRdb holds only the in-frame ones, with some missing. This table has approximately 300,000 clones, 85% to 95% appearing once. Sequencing was performed on PBMCs or T cells enriched from blood (not recorded which). All receptors come from a woman in her twenties or thirties who had been exposed to COVID-19.

The chain uses TRBV7-2 and TRBJ1-6, with D possibly matching TRBD1 (5 bases). The CDR3 consists of 16 residues. Germline V gives CDR1 SGHTA, CDR2 FQGNSA. V lost 5 bases, J lost 9 bases, and 20 bases lay in between. This chain's CDR3 is CASSPEYRSRSSPLHF. The CDR3, as DNA: TGTGCCAGCAGCCCCGAATACAGGTCTAGGAGTTCACCCCTCCACTTT.

V usage is TRBV2 and J usage is TRBJ2-3, with TRBD2 matching over 7 bases. V dropped 6 bases and J dropped 2; count of bases not matched to a gene: 14. Germline V gives CDR1 SNHLY, CDR2 FYNNEI. The CDR3 length is 17 residues. The CDR3 bases are TGTGCCAGCAGCGCCACCCCTGCGGGGGAGTCCACAGATACGCAGTATTTT. The encoded protein is CASSATPAGESTDTQYF.

The rearrangement uses TRBV10-2 and TRBJ1-4; D ambiguous. V lost 6 bases and J 0 bases, leaving 14 bases between the germline ends. Germline values: CDR1 WSHSY, CDR2 SAAADI. The CDR3 is 16 amino acids. The CDR3 DNA reads as TGCGCCAGCAGCCACAGATTTCAGCCAACTAATGAAAAACTGTTTTTT. Protein sequence: CASSHRFQPTNEKLFF.

Only one count was recorded for this clone. This chain connects TRBV5-1 to TRBJ2-2; D is ambiguous. The ends were cut back, 0 bases at V and 3 bases at J, with 9 bases in the middle. Germline CDR1 and CDR2: SGHRS and YFSETQ. The CDR3 loop spans 15 amino acids. For the CDR3, the DNA is TGCGCCAGCAGCTTGGAGCGTAGCCACACCGGGGAGCTGTTTTTT. It translates to CASSLERSHTGELFF.

This chain links TRBV27 with TRBJ1-2; D is undetermined. The CDR3 is 16 amino acids. CDR1 and CDR2 (germline): MNHEY, SMNVEV (reference sequence). Trimming took 5 bases from V and 0 from J, leaving 16 bases between them. The CDR3, as DNA: TGTGCCAGCAGTCCGATGCCCGGTAGAGCTAACTATGGCTACACCTTC. This translates into CASSPMPGRANYGYTF.

This chain joins TRBV5-8 and TRBJ1-2; maybe TRBD1 (6 bases). Per germline, CDR1 SGHTS and CDR2 YDEGEE. Trimming took off 2 bases at V and 3 bases at J, with 11 bases between the two ends. The CDR3 runs 14 residues. The CDR3 sequence is CASSFDGGDYGYTF. The CDR3 bases are TGTGCCAGCAGCTTTGATGGGGGCGACTATGGCTACACCTTC.

The CDR3 loop reads CAISREIRETQYF. The CDR3 nucleotides are TGTGCCATCAGCCGGGAAATACGAGAGACCCAGTACTTC. The chain has TRBV10-3 and TRBJ2-5, with D tentatively TRBD2 (5 bases). Trimming stripped 6 bases from V and 4 bases from J, with 12 bases between. Germline V lookup: CDR1 ENHRY, CDR2 SYGVKD. This CDR3 has 13 amino acids.

CDR3 sequence: CASSEISGGIAGELFF. The DNA of the CDR3 is TGTGCCAGCAGTGAGATCAGCGGGGGGATCGCCGGGGAGCTGTTTTTT. The chain couples TRBV25-1 to TRBJ2-2, with 9 bases that match TRBD2. Germline CDR1 and CDR2: MGHDK and SYGVNS. The CDR3 consists of 16 residues. Unmatched junction bases numbered 8, after V lost 3 bases and J lost 6 bases.

V is TRBV7-9 and J is TRBJ1-1; D may be TRBD1 (5 bases). CDR3 length equals 13 residues. The V gene lost 1 base and the J gene lost 4 bases, with 7 bases spanning the gap. Per the germline V gene, CDR1 is SEHNR and CDR2 is FQNEAQ (reference sequence). The CDR3 loop is CASSLEGITEAFF. The DNA of the CDR3 is TGTGCCAGCAGCTTAGAGGGGATCACTGAAGCTTTCTTT.

The chain recombines TRBV7-3 with TRBJ2-6; 9 bases map to TRBD1. Germline loops: CDR1 SGHTA, CDR2 FQGTGA. The CDR3 extends over 18 amino acids. Trimming at V came to 7 bases and at J to 0 bases, leaving 10 bases not matched to a gene. The CDR3 nucleotides are TGTGCCAGCACCAAAAGGGGGGACAGGGTCTCTGGGGCCAACGTCCTGACTTTC. It specifies CASTKRGDRVSGANVLTF.

The chain has TRBV19 and TRBJ2-1; no clear D. The CDR3 is made up of 13 amino acids. V dropped 4 bases and J dropped 2 bases, with 6 bases sitting between them. The V gene's germline CDR1 is LNHDA and CDR2 SQIVND (reference sequence). DNA for the CDR3: TGTGCCAGTAGTAACAGAGCCTACAATGAGCAGTTCTTC. Translated: CASSNRAYNEQFF.

The chain recombines TRBV19 with TRBJ1-6; D is undetermined. The germline V gene has CDR1 LNHDA and CDR2 SQIVND (reference sequence). The CDR3 has 14 residues. V dropped 0 bases and J dropped 6 bases, with 6 bases sitting between them. The CDR3 DNA sequence: TGTGCCAGTAGTATAGATCTGGCTAATTCACCCCTCCACTTT. Amino acids: CASSIDLANSPLHF.

The V call is TRBV30, the J call TRBJ1-1, with D tentatively TRBD1 (5 bases). The CDR3 is made up of 13 amino acids. Trimming stripped 5 bases from V and 1 base from J, with 11 bases between. Germline CDR1 is GTSNPN and CDR2 is SVGIG (reference sequence). CDR3 in amino acids: CAWAPGENTEAFF. The CDR3 region has the DNA TGTGCCTGGGCCCCGGGGGAGAACACTGAAGCTTTCTTT. Full variable domain (missing parts from reference TRBV30 and TRBJ1-1): SQTIHQWPATLVQPVGSPLSLECTVEGTSNPNLYWYRQAAGRGLQLLFYSVGIGQISSEVPQNLSASRPQDRQFILSSKKLLLSDSGFYLCAWAPGENTEAFFGQGTRLTVV.

The chain joins TRBV7-3 to TRBJ1-2, with D possibly TRBD1 on 5 matching bases. Germline assignment: CDR1 SGHTA and CDR2 FQGTGA. V was shortened by 0 bases and J by 8 bases, with 13 bases between the two germline ends. The CDR3 spans 14 residues. The CDR3 bases are TGTGCCAGCAGCTTAACTGCAGGGAAAGGCGGCTACACCTTC. Its protein product is CASSLTAGKGGYTF.

This chain connects TRBV5-4 to TRBJ2-5, with TRBD2 matching 15 bases. This CDR3 spans 17 amino acids. The ends lost 4 bases at V and 5 bases at J; junction bases unmatched: 9. Per germline, CDR1 SGHNT and CDR2 YYREEE (reference sequence). CDR3 DNA: TGTGCCAGCAGCACGGGACTAGCGGGGGGACCCCGGGAGACCCAGTACTTC. Its translation: CASSTGLAGGPRETQYF.

This chain uses TRBV9 with TRBJ2-1; perhaps TRBD2 as D (6 bases). Trimming shortened V by 0 bases and J by 5 bases, and 12 bases separated the two germline ends. The CDR3 sequence is 15 residues long. Germline values: CDR1 SGDLS, CDR2 YYNGEE. CDR3 bases: TGTGCCAGCAGCGTAGGTGGACTATCAAACAATGAGCAGTTCTTC. Its protein product is CASSVGGLSNNEQFF. Variable domain in full (rest from reference TRBV9 and TRBJ2-1): DSGVTQTPKHLITATGQRVTLRCSPRSGDLSVYWYQQSLDQGLQFLIQYYNGEERAKGNILERFSAQQFPDLHSELNLSSLELGDSALYFCASSVGGLSNNEQFFGPGTRLTVL.

The chain has TRBV7-9 and TRBJ2-3; 7 bases align to TRBD1. This CDR3 comprises 14 residues. J was trimmed by 2 bases and V by 8 bases; bases with no gene match: 7. CDR1 and CDR2 from the germline V gene are SEHNR and FQNEAQ (reference sequence). CDR3 nucleotide sequence: TGTGCCAGCGTACTGACAGGGAACACAGATACGCAGTATTTT. Translating it yields CASVLTGNTDTQYF.

This CDR3 is CASSLRTGRDTEAFF. CDR3 nucleotide sequence: TGTGCCAGCAGCTTGCGTACAGGGAGGGACACTGAAGCTTTCTTT. This chain connects TRBV5-5 to TRBJ1-1; D is possibly TRBD1 (6 bases). V was cut by 1 base and J by 3 bases, with 13 bases left in between. Germline CDR1 SGHKS, CDR2 YYEKEE (reference sequence). The CDR3 totals 15 residues.

This chain uses TRBV11-3 with TRBJ1-2; D not certain. CDR1 and CDR2 (germline): SGHNT, YENEEA. There are 15 residues in the CDR3. V lost 5 bases and J 3 bases, leaving 16 bases between the germline ends. The CDR3 spells CASSTRPTGDYGYTF. The CDR3 DNA follows: TGTGCCAGCAGCACGCGCCCCACCGGGGACTATGGCTACACCTTC.

The genes are TRBV7-9 and TRBJ1-2; maybe TRBD1 (6 bases). The CDR3 has 13 residues. Germline-derived CDR1 and CDR2 are SEHNR and FQNEAQ (reference sequence). The germline V and J ends were trimmed by 2 bases and 7 bases, with 11 bases remaining between them. CDR3 sequence reads: CASSLNRAGGYTF. The CDR3 bases are TGTGCCAGCAGCTTAAACAGGGCCGGTGGCTACACCTTC.

The gene calls are TRBV27 and TRBJ1-2; 10 bases fit TRBD1. The V segment lost 3 bases and the J segment 6 bases; nucleotides outside the gene matches: 10. The CDR3 has 16 amino acids. Germline V gene data show CDR1 as MNHEY and CDR2 as SMNVEV (reference sequence). CDR3 DNA sequence: TGTGCCAGCAGTTTTGGGCGGACAGGGGGAGTGGATGGCTACACCTTC. It specifies CASSFGRTGGVDGYTF.

The chain has TRBV5-1 and TRBJ2-7; D is ambiguous. Germline CDR1 and CDR2: SGHRS and YFSETQ. This CDR3 contains 13 residues. The ends were cut back, 4 bases at V and 0 bases at J, with 8 bases in the middle. The CDR3 region has the DNA TGCGCCAGCAGCGAGACAAGCTCCTACGAGCAGTACTTC. Amino acids: CASSETSSYEQYF.

The CDR3 coding sequence is TGTGCCAGCAGCCTCCTACAGGGAAAAGACGAGCAGTACTTC. This codes for CASSLLQGKDEQYF. The V gene is TRBV14, the J gene TRBJ2-7; D may be TRBD1 (6 bases). Germline V CDR1 and CDR2: SGHDN, FVKESK. Trimming removed 4 bases at V and 5 bases at J, with 15 bases between. The CDR3 covers 14 residues.

The rearrangement links TRBV19 to TRBJ1-5, with 7 bases that match TRBD1. The CDR3 is made up of 18 amino acids. Germline assignment: CDR1 LNHDA and CDR2 SQIVND (reference sequence). The J segment lost 0 bases and the V segment lost 5 bases, leaving 13 bases of the junction unmatched. CDR3 sequence (DNA): TGTGCCAGTAGTCTCCTAGGGACAGTGATGGATAGCAATCAGCCCCAGCATTTT. It codes for CASSLLGTVMDSNQPQHF.

This chain connects TRBV3-1 (or the pseudogene TRBV3-2) to TRBJ2-7; no reliable D call. This CDR3 spans 14 amino acids. Deletions cut 4 bases from V and 2 bases from J, with 12 bases between. Germline assignment: CDR1 LGHDT and CDR2 YNNKEL (reference sequence). CDR3 amino acids: CASSPQARTYEQYF. The CDR3 bases are TGTGCCAGCAGCCCCCAGGCACGCACCTACGAGCAGTACTTC.

The J gene is TRBJ1-6, the V gene TRBV9, with TRBD1 as a possible D gene (6 bases). Trimming removed 3 bases from V and 9 bases from J, with 10 bases in between. This CDR3 is 13 amino acids long. From germline, CDR1 is SGDLS and CDR2 YYNGEE. The CDR3 is CASSEGGVSPLHF. As DNA, the CDR3 is TGTGCCAGCAGCGAAGGGGGGGTTTCACCCCTCCACTTT.

This rearrangement joins TRBV5-1 to TRBJ1-3; D not resolved. The CDR3 sequence is 15 residues long. The germline V gene has CDR1 SGHRS and CDR2 YFSETQ. Trimming removed 7 bases from V and 0 bases from J, with 14 bases in between. CDR3 in DNA: TGCGCCAGCGGACTCGGAGCTAGCTCTGGAAACACCATATATTTT. Protein product: CASGLGASSGNTIYF.

The chain is built from TRBV7-2 and TRBJ1-4, with unresolved D. This CDR3 contains 13 residues. Germline V gives CDR1 SGHTA, CDR2 FQGNSA. V was cut by 3 bases and J by 0 bases, with 2 bases left in between. CDR3 protein: CASSFSTNEKLFF. The DNA for the CDR3 is TGTGCCAGCAGCTTCTCAACTAATGAAAAACTGTTTTTT.